The clone carrying this T cell receptor (beta chain) was counted a few times. The target antigen is unknown. Then a second PCR, running about 6 to 12 cycles, was carried out with a sample-barcoded 5' primer and a J-beta primer mix. TCRdb independently ran MiXCR on the 5' RACE reads; one entry per CDR3 protein. The sample yields 1.5 million to 1.8 million distinct CDR3 sequences, approximately 43% seen once. This sample is part of a study of blood T cells in healthy people across ages. Findings and limits, study-wide: Estimated diversity across one million T cells was deemed an underestimate. Among long-lived donors, naive CD4+ cells were more numerous and diversity higher than in aged donors. Samples with more naive T cells showed higher observed beta diversity. Across the age range, TCR beta diversity per million T cells fell in a roughly linear way.

The CDR3 contains 13 residues. Trimming took 6 bases from V and 9 from J, leaving 18 bases between them. Germline V gene sequence: CDR1 DFQATT, CDR2 SNEGSKA (reference sequence). Material for sequencing was blood. The origin of this receptor is a woman aged 18-35 years in good health. The gene calls are TRBV20-1 and TRBJ2-4; tentative D call: TRBD2 (6 bases). The chain's CDR3 is CSASTGAGSIQYF. The DNA for the CDR3 is TGCAGTGCGTCCACTGGGGCCGGGAGCATTCAGTACTTC.